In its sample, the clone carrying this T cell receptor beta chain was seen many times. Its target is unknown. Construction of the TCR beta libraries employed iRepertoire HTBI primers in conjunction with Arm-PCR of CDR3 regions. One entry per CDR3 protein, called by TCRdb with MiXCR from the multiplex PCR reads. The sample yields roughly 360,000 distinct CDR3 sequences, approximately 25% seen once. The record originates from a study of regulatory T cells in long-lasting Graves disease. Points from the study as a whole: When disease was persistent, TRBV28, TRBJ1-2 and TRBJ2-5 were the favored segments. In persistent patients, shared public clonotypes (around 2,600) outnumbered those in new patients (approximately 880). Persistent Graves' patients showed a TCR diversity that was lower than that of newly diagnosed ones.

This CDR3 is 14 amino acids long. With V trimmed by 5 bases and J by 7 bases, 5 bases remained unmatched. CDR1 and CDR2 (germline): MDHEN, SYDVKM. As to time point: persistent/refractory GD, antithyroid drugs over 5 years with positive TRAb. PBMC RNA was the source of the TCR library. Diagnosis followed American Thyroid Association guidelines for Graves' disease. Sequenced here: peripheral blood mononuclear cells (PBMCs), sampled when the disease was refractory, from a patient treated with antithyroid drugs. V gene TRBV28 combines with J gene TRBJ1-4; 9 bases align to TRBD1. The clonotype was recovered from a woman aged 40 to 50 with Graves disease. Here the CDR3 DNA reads TGTGCCAGCAGTCAGACAGGGGGGGGTGAAAAACTGTTTTTT. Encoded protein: CASSQTGGGEKLFF.